The 29 T cell receptor beta chains below all came from one sample that was sequenced in a study of CD8 T cells in ankylosing spondylitis. TCRdb re-called the 5' RACE reads through MiXCR, storing one row per CDR3 protein. The sample carries hundreds of thousands of distinct CDR3 sequences, over 7% recorded once. The sequenced sample was blood, either unsorted or a sorted T cell fraction (not recorded which). The receptors were sampled from a female donor with ankylosing spondylitis or in good health (not recorded which).

In this sample, this clonotype turned up many times. The chain is built from TRBV19 and TRBJ1-1, with D hard to call. CDR1 and CDR2 (germline): LNHDA, SQIVND (reference sequence). The V and J ends lost 7 bases and 8 bases respectively, with 20 bases between them. There are 14 residues in the CDR3. This CDR3 reads CASISPETQAEAFF. For the CDR3, the DNA is TGTGCCAGTATTTCCCCCGAGACGCAGGCCGAAGCTTTCTTT.

Of note for this clonotype: At one boundary the junction diverges from the germline segment, which might be a read error. The chain links TRBV6-2 or TRBV6-3 to TRBJ2-2, with D unresolved. This CDR3 region has 14 residues. Germline CDR1 is MNHEY and CDR2 is SVGEGT. The CDR3 is CTSRYNRNTGELFF. CDR3 coding DNA: TGTACCAGCAGGTATAACAGGAACACCGGGGAGCTGTTTTTT.

This clonotype has at least ten counts. The genes are TRBV9 and TRBJ2-1; 8 bases agree with TRBD1. CDR3 length: 15 amino acids. CDR1 and CDR2 from the germline V gene are SGDLS and YYNGEE. The ends lost 3 bases at V and 7 bases at J; junction bases unmatched: 9. In nucleotides, the CDR3 is TGTGCCAGCAGCGGAACAGGGGGTTTAGGGAATGAGCAGTTCTTC. Protein product: CASSGTGGLGNEQFF.

This clonotype was seen a handful of times. This sequence joins TRBV18 and TRBJ2-7, with 7 bases lining up with TRBD1. The germline gives CDR1 KGHSH, CDR2 LQKENI. V was pared by 4 bases and J by 6 bases, with 6 bases of the junction left unmatched. The CDR3 has 13 residues. The CDR3 coding sequence is TGTGCCAGCTCACTAAAACAGGGGTCCGAGCAGTACTTC. Translation gives CASSLKQGSEQYF.

This clonotype was counted many times. The V and J genes are TRBV20-1 and TRBJ1-5; the match to TRBD1 covers 7 bases. The V gene's germline CDR1 is DFQATT and CDR2 SNEGSKA (reference sequence). The V and J ends lost 0 bases and 1 base, in that order; junction bases with no gene match: 3. The CDR3 is 15 amino acids. CDR3 sequence: CSARDNRGSNQPQHF. In DNA, the CDR3 is TGCAGTGCTAGAGATAACAGGGGAAGCAATCAGCCCCAGCATTTT.

This clonotype has a count of ten or more. The chain employs TRBV20-1 and TRBJ2-7; D is possibly TRBD1 or TRBD2 (5 bases each). The CDR3 consists of 13 residues. The V end was cut by 3 bases, the J end by 1 base, with 10 bases between. Germline lookup yields CDR1 DFQATT and CDR2 SNEGSKA (reference sequence). CDR3 DNA: TGCAGTGCTAGTAGGGACCAATCCTACGAGCAGTACTTC. It specifies CSASRDQSYEQYF.

In this sample, this clonotype turned up many times. This chain joins TRBV20-1 and TRBJ1-5, with D unclear. CDR1 and CDR2 from the germline V gene are DFQATT and SNEGSKA (reference sequence). The CDR3 is made up of 14 amino acids. The V end was cut by 4 bases, the J end by 2 bases, with 12 bases between. This CDR3 is CSAILPAGNQPQHF. DNA of the CDR3: TGCAGTGCTATCCTGCCTGCGGGCAATCAGCCCCAGCATTTT.

In this sample, this clonotype turned up a few times. V usage is TRBV9 and J usage is TRBJ2-5; a possible D gene is TRBD2 (6 bases). V gave up 4 bases and J gave up 1 base, with 17 bases separating them. This CDR3 is 16 amino acids long. CDR1 is SGDLS and CDR2 is YYNGEE in the germline V gene. CDR3 sequence (DNA): TGTGCCAGCAGCCCTTCCGGGACTGCCCTCCAAGAGACCCAGTACTTC. It codes for CASSPSGTALQETQYF.

At least ten counts were recorded for this clonotype. V usage is TRBV29-1 and J usage is TRBJ2-7, with 12 bases lining up with TRBD2. This CDR3 is built from 16 residues. Germline loops: CDR1 SQVTM, CDR2 ANQGSEA. V was pared by 2 bases and J by 3 bases, with 8 bases of the junction left unmatched. CDR3 sequence (DNA): TGCAGCGTTGAAAGTTTGACTAGCGGGAGCCTCTACGAGCAGTACTTC. Protein: CSVESLTSGSLYEQYF.

This clonotype was picked up many times. The J gene is TRBJ1-3, the V gene TRBV7-9; no reliable D call. V was cut by 2 bases and J by 0 bases, with 8 bases left in between. The CDR3 is 15 residues long. Per the germline V gene, CDR1 is SEHNR and CDR2 is FQNEAQ (reference sequence). CDR3 in amino acids: CASSLSRLSGNTIYF. The CDR3 bases are TGTGCCAGCAGCTTAAGCAGGCTCTCTGGAAACACCATATATTTT.

Ten or more counts support this clonotype. The chain joins TRBV6-2 or TRBV6-3 to TRBJ2-6; D not resolved. CDR1 and CDR2 from the germline V gene are MNHEY and SVGEGT. The CDR3 has 16 residues. V lost 7 bases, J lost 0 bases, and 13 bases lay in between. The CDR3 DNA is TGTGCCAGCACCCGGACCCGGAGCTCTGGGGCCAACGTCCTGACTTTC. Protein product: CASTRTRSSGANVLTF.

V gene TRBV18 combines with J gene TRBJ2-7, with TRBD1 matching over 9 bases. CDR1 is KGHSH, CDR2 LQKENI, per germline. V shed 2 bases, J shed 6 bases, and the junction held 11 bases outside the gene matches. This CDR3 is built from 16 residues. The CDR3 region has the DNA TGTGCCAGCTCACCATCCGGGGGACAGGGAGTAAGCGAGCAGTACTTC. Its translation: CASSPSGGQGVSEQYF. Using reference TRBV18 and TRBJ2-7 for the parts outside the CDR3, the full variable domain is NAGVMQNPRHLVRRRGQEARLRCSPMKGHSHVYWYRQLPEEGLKFMVYLQKENIIDESGMPKERFSAEFPKEGPSILRIQQVVRGDSAAYFCASSPSGGQGVSEQYFGPGTRLTVT.

This clonotype occurred many times. The chain is built from TRBV7-3 and TRBJ2-2; TRBD2 matches 7 bases. After removal of 5 bases from V and 6 bases from J, the junction contained 6 bases not matched to a gene. The CDR3 spans 14 residues. Germline lookup yields CDR1 SGHTA and CDR2 FQGTGA. CDR3 bases: TGTGCCAGCAGCGTAAGCGGGGACTCCGGGGAGCTGTTTTTT. Protein: CASSVSGDSGELFF.

This clonotype was picked up many times. This chain links TRBV5-1 with TRBJ1-1; a weak D match, TRBD1 (6 bases). The CDR3 covers 15 residues. V lost 6 bases and J lost 6, with 21 bases in between. Germline assignment: CDR1 SGHRS and CDR2 YFSETQ. The CDR3 reads CASTPRDTGSPEAFF. The CDR3, as DNA: TGCGCCAGCACCCCCCGGGACACAGGAAGTCCTGAAGCTTTCTTT.

This chain connects TRBV20-1 to TRBJ2-1, with D perhaps assigned TRBD1 or TRBD2 (5 bases each). Trimming removed 5 bases at V and 0 bases at J, with 14 bases between. The CDR3 is 15 residues long. Germline V CDR1 and CDR2: DFQATT, SNEGSKA (reference sequence). Here the CDR3 DNA reads TGCAGTGCTGGGGACCTGGCGGGCTCCTACAATGAGCAGTTCTTC. Its protein is CSAGDLAGSYNEQFF.

In this sample, this clonotype turned up many times. The chain joins TRBV12-3 or TRBV12-4 to TRBJ2-2; D remains ambiguous. The ends were cut back, 4 bases at V and 4 bases at J, with 25 bases in the middle. The CDR3 loop spans 19 amino acids. The CDR3, as DNA: TGTGCCAGCAGTTCCAGAGCTCATTTATCGGGCCACTTCACCGGGGAGCTGTTTTTT. It yields the protein CASSSRAHLSGHFTGELFF.

This clonotype occurred many times. The gene calls are TRBV7-9 and TRBJ2-2; D ambiguous. Germline V CDR1 and CDR2: SEHNR, FQNEAQ (reference sequence). The germline V and J ends were trimmed by 7 bases and 5 bases, with 11 bases remaining between them. CDR3 length equals 13 residues. The CDR3 loop is CASTLGGTGELFF. The CDR3 bases are TGTGCCAGCACTTTAGGTGGGACCGGGGAGCTGTTTTTT.

This clonotype was detected ten times or more. The rearrangement uses TRBV4-3 and TRBJ2-1, with 9 bases fitting TRBD2. Germline values: CDR1 LGHNA, CDR2 YSLEER. The CDR3 is made up of 15 amino acids. After removal of 0 bases from V and 7 bases from J, the junction contained 4 bases not matched to a gene. CDR3 bases: TGCGCCAGCAGCCAAGATAGCGGGAGTTGGAATGAGCAGTTCTTC. It is translated as CASSQDSGSWNEQFF.

This clonotype was counted many times. The rearrangement links TRBV12-3 or TRBV12-4 to TRBJ1-1, with 10 bases lining up with TRBD1. The CDR3 length is 15 residues. V shed 4 bases and J 3 bases; nucleotides not matched to a gene: 5. The CDR3 spells CASSSWTGGDTEAFF. In DNA form, the CDR3 reads TGTGCCAGCAGTTCTTGGACAGGGGGTGACACTGAAGCTTTCTTT.

This clonotype was seen at least ten times. The genes are TRBV29-1 and TRBJ1-5, with TRBD1 matching 7 bases. The CDR3 runs to 13 residues. Germline CDR1 reads SQVTM; CDR2 reads ANQGSEA. J gave up 4 bases and V 4 bases, and 4 bases lay outside the gene matches. The CDR3 region is CSVGDSLNQPQHF. The CDR3, as DNA: TGCAGCGTTGGGGACAGCCTGAATCAGCCCCAGCATTTT.

J is TRBJ1-2 and V is TRBV3-1, with 7 nucleotides matching TRBD1. With 2 bases clipped from V and 10 bases from J, the junction kept 7 bases outside the gene matches. Germline CDR1 is LGHDT and CDR2 is YNNKEL (reference sequence). The CDR3 runs to 13 residues. The CDR3 here is CASSQTRQGDYTF. The CDR3 DNA follows: TGTGCCAGCAGCCAAACCCGACAGGGAGACTACACCTTC.

This clonotype showed up many times. The chain has TRBV6-1 and TRBJ2-7, with 7 bases that match TRBD2. CDR1 is MNHNS and CDR2 is SASEGT in the germline V gene. The ends lost 4 bases at V and 4 bases at J; junction bases unmatched: 7. The CDR3 sequence is 14 residues long. In DNA, the CDR3 is TGTGCCAGCAGTGCCCCAGCGGGGAGTTACGAGCAGTACTTC. Amino acid sequence: CASSAPAGSYEQYF.

This clonotype came up many times. The chain uses TRBV28 and TRBJ2-2, with TRBD1 matching over 11 bases. This CDR3 is built from 16 residues. Germline assignment: CDR1 MDHEN and CDR2 SYDVKM. V trimming: 6 bases; J trimming: 6 bases; junction bases outside the gene matches: 9. This CDR3 is CASRVGGTGGAGELFF. For the CDR3, the DNA is TGTGCCAGCAGAGTTGGAGGGACAGGGGGGGCCGGGGAGCTGTTTTTT.

This clonotype was seen repeatedly, ten times or more. The gene calls are TRBV5-1 and TRBJ2-5; D is possibly TRBD1 (8 bases). The CDR3 contains 16 residues. Germline CDR1 reads SGHRS; CDR2 reads YFSETQ. V dropped 4 bases and J dropped 0 bases, with 16 bases sitting between them. CDR3 sequence (DNA): TGCGCCAGCAGCCCGGGGGGACAGGTCAACCAAGAGACCCAGTACTTC. This translates into CASSPGGQVNQETQYF.

This clonotype was seen repeatedly, ten times or more. The rearrangement joins TRBV20-1 to TRBJ2-2, with D unclear. This CDR3 comprises 15 residues. V was pared by 6 bases and J by 4 bases, with 18 bases between. Germline V gene data show CDR1 as DFQATT and CDR2 as SNEGSKA (reference sequence). The CDR3 DNA reads TGCAGTGCGCTCCCAAGCGCTTTGGGCACCGGGGAGCTGTTTTTT. It translates to CSALPSALGTGELFF.

This clonotype was seen a handful of times. The junction differs from germline at one of its ends, possibly a read error. The J gene is TRBJ2-1, the V gene TRBV29-1; D gene uncertain. CDR3 length: 16 residues. Germline values: CDR1 SQVTM, CDR2 ANQGSEA. The CDR3 sequence: CSVEVGDPSSYNGQFF. CDR3 DNA: TGCAGCGTTGAAGTAGGTGACCCAAGCTCCTACAATGGGCAGTTCTTC.

The count of this clonotype is one. This may come from a read error, since a much larger clone is one base off. The chain employs TRBV3-1 and TRBJ2-3; D is unresolved. The CDR3 loop spans 11 amino acids. Germline V gives CDR1 LGHDT, CDR2 YNNKEL (reference sequence). CDR3 amino acids: CVSSHLDTQYF. The CDR3 DNA sequence: TGTGTCAGCAGCCATCTAGATACGCAGTATTTT.

The sample holds a few counts of this clonotype. This rearrangement joins TRBV7-2 to TRBJ2-5; 10 bases align to TRBD2. Germline V CDR1 and CDR2: SGHTA, FQGNSA. V was clipped by 10 bases and J by 5 bases; unmatched bases: 10. CDR3 length: 14 residues. The CDR3 region is CATTRLAGVETQYF. For the CDR3, the DNA is TGTGCCACCACCCGGCTAGCGGGAGTTGAGACCCAGTACTTC.

This clonotype was seen at least ten times. V and J are TRBV12-3 or TRBV12-4 and TRBJ2-5, with D perhaps matching TRBD2 (5 bases). The CDR3 is made up of 13 amino acids. V lost 1 base and J lost 7, with 10 bases in between. The CDR3 DNA sequence: TGTGCCAGCAGTTTAGGACCTGCGGGGACCCAGTACTTC. Amino acid sequence: CASSLGPAGTQYF.